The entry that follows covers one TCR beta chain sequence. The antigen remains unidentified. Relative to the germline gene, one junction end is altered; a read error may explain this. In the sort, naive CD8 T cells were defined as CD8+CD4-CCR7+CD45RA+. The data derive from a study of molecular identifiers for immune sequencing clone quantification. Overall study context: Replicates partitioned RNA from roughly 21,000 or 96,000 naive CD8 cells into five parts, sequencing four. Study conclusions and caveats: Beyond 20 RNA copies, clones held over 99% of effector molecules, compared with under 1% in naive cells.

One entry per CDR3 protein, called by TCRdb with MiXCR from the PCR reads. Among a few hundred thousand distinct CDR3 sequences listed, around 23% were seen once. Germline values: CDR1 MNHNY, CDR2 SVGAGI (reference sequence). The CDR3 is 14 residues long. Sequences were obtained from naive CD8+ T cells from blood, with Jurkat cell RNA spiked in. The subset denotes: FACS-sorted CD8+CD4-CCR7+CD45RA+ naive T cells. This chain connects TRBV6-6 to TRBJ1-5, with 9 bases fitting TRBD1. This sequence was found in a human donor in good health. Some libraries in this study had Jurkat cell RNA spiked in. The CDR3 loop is CATDYGQGNRPQHF. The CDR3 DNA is TGTGCCACTGATTACGGACAGGGGAATCGGCCCCAGCATTTT.